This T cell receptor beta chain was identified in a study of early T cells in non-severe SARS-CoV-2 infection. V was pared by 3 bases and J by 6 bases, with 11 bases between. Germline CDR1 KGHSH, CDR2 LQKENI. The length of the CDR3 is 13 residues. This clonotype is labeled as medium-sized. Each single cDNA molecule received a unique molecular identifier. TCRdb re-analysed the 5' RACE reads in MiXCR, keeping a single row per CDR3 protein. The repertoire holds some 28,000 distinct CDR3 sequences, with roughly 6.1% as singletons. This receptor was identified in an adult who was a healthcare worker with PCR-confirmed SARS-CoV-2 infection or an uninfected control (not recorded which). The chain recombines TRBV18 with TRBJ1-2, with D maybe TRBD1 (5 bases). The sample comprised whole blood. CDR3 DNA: TGTGCCAGCTCACCGGTCGGGGCCAATGGCTACACCTTC. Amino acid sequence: CASSPVGANGYTF.